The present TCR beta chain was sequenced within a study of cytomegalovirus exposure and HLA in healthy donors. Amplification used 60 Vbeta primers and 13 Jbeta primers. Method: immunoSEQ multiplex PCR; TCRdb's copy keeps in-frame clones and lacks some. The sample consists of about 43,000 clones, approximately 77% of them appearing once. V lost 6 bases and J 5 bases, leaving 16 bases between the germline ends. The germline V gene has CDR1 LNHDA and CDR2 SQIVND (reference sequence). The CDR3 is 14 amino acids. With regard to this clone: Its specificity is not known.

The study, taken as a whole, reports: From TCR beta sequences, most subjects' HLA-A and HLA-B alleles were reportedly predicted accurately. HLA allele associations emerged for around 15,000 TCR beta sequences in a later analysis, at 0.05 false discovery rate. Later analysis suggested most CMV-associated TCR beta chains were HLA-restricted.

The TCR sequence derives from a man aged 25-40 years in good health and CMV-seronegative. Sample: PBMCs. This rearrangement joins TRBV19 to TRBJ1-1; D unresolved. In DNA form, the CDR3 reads TGTGCCAGTAGCCCGTACTTGGCGGGAACTGAAGCTTTCTTT. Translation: CASSPYLAGTEAFF.